The clone carrying this TCR beta chain has more than one count but fewer than ten. With a J-beta primer mix and a sample-barcoded 5' primer, a second PCR ran 7 to 11 cycles. TCRdb ran MiXCR on the 5' RACE reads and lists one entry per CDR3 protein. Of about 780,000 distinct CDR3 sequences in the sample, 46% are singletons; the top ten hold approximately 18%. These data belong to a study of blood T cells in healthy people across ages. This CDR3 has 12 residues. Trimming stripped 8 bases from V and 0 bases from J, with 8 bases between. Germline CDR1 is MDHEN and CDR2 is SYDVKM. Sequencing was performed on blood. The rearrangement links TRBV28 to TRBJ2-7; D could derive from TRBD1 or TRBD2 (5 bases each). The TCR comes from an older man in good health. CDR3 sequence: CASWGSSYEQYF. CDR3 nucleotides: TGTGCCAGCTGGGGGAGCTCCTACGAGCAGTACTTC.